The 18 T cell receptor beta chains presented below share a single source sample, sequenced in a study of blood T cell repertoires in COVID-19. Method: immunoSEQ multiplex PCR; TCRdb's copy keeps in-frame clones and lacks some. The sample lists hundreds of thousands of clones, roughly nine tenths occurring once. The sequencing input was peripheral blood. These receptors originate from a man aged 40-50 years with acute or convalescent COVID-19.

The rearrangement links TRBV7-3 to TRBJ2-2, with TRBD2 identical over 10 bases. Germline-derived CDR1 and CDR2 are SGHTA and FQGTGA. CDR3 length: 15 residues. V was pared by 6 bases and J by 2 bases, with 3 bases of the junction left unmatched. CDR3 in DNA: TGTGCCAGCAGTTTAGCGGGAGGCAACACCGGGGAGCTGTTTTTT. Amino acid sequence: CASSLAGGNTGELFF. The full variable domain, its missing parts supplied by reference TRBV7-3 and TRBJ2-2, is GAGVSQTPSNKVTEKGKYVELRCDPISGHTALYWYRQSLGQGPEFLIYFQGTGAADDSGLPNDRFFAVRPEGSVSTLKIQRTERGDSAVYLCASSLAGGNTGELFFGEGSRLTVL.

This clone was picked up one time. This chain connects TRBV7-9 to TRBJ2-3; 10 bases map to TRBD2. The germline V gene encodes CDR1 SEHNR and CDR2 FQNEAQ (reference sequence). The CDR3 runs to 18 residues. The junction had 10 bases not matched to a gene; V was cut back by 0 bases and J by 4 bases. CDR3 residues: CASSLAPGLAGEADTQYF. DNA of the CDR3: TGTGCCAGCAGCTTAGCGCCAGGCCTAGCGGGAGAGGCAGATACGCAGTATTTT.

V usage is TRBV14 and J usage is TRBJ1-2; D may be TRBD1 (6 bases). Trimming removed 3 bases at V and 4 bases at J, with 15 bases between. This CDR3 has 15 amino acids. Germline lookup yields CDR1 SGHDN and CDR2 FVKESK. CDR3 residues: CASSHQYGGRYGYTF. As DNA, the CDR3 is TGTGCCAGCAGCCACCAATACGGGGGGCGCTATGGCTACACCTTC.

This rearrangement joins TRBV19 to TRBJ2-1; 8 nucleotides align to TRBD1. This CDR3 has 15 amino acids. CDR1 is LNHDA, CDR2 SQIVND, per germline (reference sequence). J was trimmed by 6 bases and V by 5 bases; bases with no gene match: 9. The CDR3 reads CASSPTDRASNEQFF. CDR3 bases: TGTGCCAGTAGTCCGACGGACAGGGCGTCCAATGAGCAGTTCTTC.

J is TRBJ2-6 and V is TRBV13; 8 bases agree with TRBD1. Per the germline V gene, CDR1 is PRHDT and CDR2 is FYEKMQ (reference sequence). The CDR3 totals 17 residues. The V segment lost 3 bases and the J segment 3 bases; nucleotides outside the gene matches: 7. CDR3 sequence: CASSFPQGANGANVLTF. The DNA for the CDR3 is TGTGCCAGCAGCTTCCCCCAGGGGGCGAATGGGGCCAACGTCCTGACTTTC.

V is TRBV12-3 or TRBV12-4 and J is TRBJ2-3; the D gene is possibly TRBD1 (5 bases). V lost 6 bases and J 4 bases, leaving 8 bases between the germline ends. This CDR3 region has 12 residues. This chain's CDR3 is CASRIRADTQYF. In nucleotides, the CDR3 is TGTGCCAGCAGAATCAGGGCAGATACGCAGTATTTT.

The genes are TRBV7-9 and TRBJ2-7, with D perhaps TRBD1 (6 bases). The V gene lost 1 base and the J gene lost 5 bases, with 15 bases spanning the gap. CDR1 and CDR2 from the germline V gene are SEHNR and FQNEAQ (reference sequence). This CDR3 contains 15 residues. Written as DNA, the CDR3 is TGTGCCAGCAGCTTAGAGGACACCTCAGGGGACGAGCAGTACTTC. Its translation is CASSLEDTSGDEQYF.

J is TRBJ2-5 and V is TRBV28; TRBD2 matches at 9 bases. J lost 2 bases, V lost 3 bases, and 13 bases had no gene match. This CDR3 is 18 amino acids long. Germline loops: CDR1 MDHEN, CDR2 SYDVKM. The CDR3 sequence is CASSFKRGAEGPQETQYF. The CDR3, as DNA: TGTGCCAGCAGTTTCAAGCGGGGGGCGGAGGGACCTCAAGAGACCCAGTACTTC.

The chain employs TRBV11-2 and TRBJ2-7, with D maybe TRBD1 (5 bases). V lost 4 bases and J lost 1, with 8 bases in between. Per germline, CDR1 SGHAT and CDR2 FQNNGV. The CDR3 is 13 residues long. CDR3 amino acids: CASSSTVSYEQYF. The CDR3 DNA reads TGTGCCAGCAGCTCGACAGTTTCCTACGAGCAGTACTTC.

The CDR3 spells CASSIPGQGDSPLHF. The DNA of the CDR3 is TGTGCCAGTAGCATCCCGGGACAGGGCGACTCACCCCTCCACTTT. V is TRBV19 and J is TRBJ1-6; 9 bases line up with TRBD1. Trimming cost V 6 bases and J 10 bases; bases outside gene matches: 10. Germline CDR1 is LNHDA and CDR2 is SQIVND (reference sequence). CDR3 length: 15 residues.

The J gene is TRBJ1-2, the V gene TRBV18; 8 bases are shared with TRBD1. The germline gives CDR1 KGHSH, CDR2 LQKENI. The V gene end was trimmed by 2 bases and the J gene end by 4 bases; junction bases not matched to a gene: 6. CDR3 length: 15 residues. As DNA, the CDR3 is TGTGCCAGCTCACCAGGACAGGGAGAGGTCTATGGCTACACCTTC. Translating it yields CASSPGQGEVYGYTF.

CDR3 nucleotides: TGTGCCAGCAGCAAAACGGACAGGGGGAAGGAGACCCAGTACTTC. It translates to CASSKTDRGKETQYF. V gene TRBV21-1 combines with J gene TRBJ2-5; TRBD1 is the table's D call and was not checked against the DNA. TRBV21-1 counts as a pseudogene. The CDR3 consists of 15 residues.

CDR3 sequence reads: CASSYGGRSNTGELFF. In DNA form, the CDR3 reads TGTGCCAGCAGTTACGGCGGGAGGTCGAACACCGGGGAGCTGTTTTTT. V and J are TRBV6-5 and TRBJ2-2; 8 positions match TRBD2. From germline, CDR1 is MNHEY and CDR2 SVGAGI. The CDR3 is made up of 16 amino acids. V gave up 2 bases and J gave up 0 bases; unmatched junction bases: 2.

J is TRBJ1-2 and V is TRBV19; 10 bases align to TRBD1. The CDR3 has 17 residues. Germline loops: CDR1 LNHDA, CDR2 SQIVND (reference sequence). V lost 6 bases and J lost 2; bases outside the gene matches: 12. The DNA of the CDR3 is TGTGCCAGTAGGAACCCGGGACAGGGGAGTTCCAACTATGGCTACACCTTC. This translates into CASRNPGQGSSNYGYTF. Filled out from reference TRBV19 and TRBJ1-2, the complete variable domain reads DGGITQSPKYLFRKEGQNVTLSCEQNLNHDAMYWYRQDPGQGLRLIYYSQIVNDFQKGDIAEGYSVSREKKESFPLTVTSAQKNPTAFYLCASRNPGQGSSNYGYTFGSGTRLTVV.

This chain uses TRBV27 with TRBJ2-1; tentatively, D is TRBD1 (6 bases). The CDR3 length is 17 residues. CDR1 is MNHEY and CDR2 is SMNVEV in the germline V gene (reference sequence). The V and J ends lost 0 bases and 3 bases respectively, with 15 bases between them. The CDR3 loop reads CASSLSGALGVYNEQFF. The CDR3 nucleotides are TGTGCCAGCAGTTTATCGGGGGCTTTGGGGGTCTACAATGAGCAGTTCTTC.

The chain employs TRBV6-5 and TRBJ2-5; 10 bases agree with TRBD1. This CDR3 has 15 residues. With V trimmed by 2 bases and J by 5 bases, 5 bases remained unmatched. Per germline, CDR1 MNHEY and CDR2 SVGAGI. CDR3: CASSYQTGGGETQYF. CDR3 nucleotide sequence: TGTGCCAGCAGTTACCAGACAGGGGGCGGTGAGACCCAGTACTTC.

The rearrangement uses TRBV7-3 and TRBJ2-3; D is perhaps TRBD2 (6 bases). The V gene's germline CDR1 is SGHTA and CDR2 FQGTGA. The CDR3 runs to 15 residues. Trimming left V 4 bases short and J 6 bases short, with 17 bases between. CDR3 amino acids: CASSSTGLQLDTQYF. The CDR3 DNA is TGTGCCAGCAGCTCGACGGGACTGCAGTTGGATACGCAGTATTTT.

The rearrangement uses TRBV5-5 and TRBJ2-1; no firm D call. Trimming removed 0 bases from V and 4 bases from J, with 17 bases in between. This CDR3 is 17 amino acids long. Per the germline V gene, CDR1 is SGHKS and CDR2 is YYEKEE (reference sequence). CDR3 loop: CASSLVQVSYFYNEQFF. As DNA, the CDR3 is TGTGCCAGCAGCTTGGTTCAGGTCTCCTACTTTTACAATGAGCAGTTCTTC. Full variable domain (rest looked up from reference TRBV5-5 and TRBJ2-1): DAGVTQSPTHLIKTRGQQVTLRCSPISGHKSVSWYQQVLGQGPQFIFQYYEKEERGRGNFPDRFSARQFPNYSSELNVNALLLGDSALYLCASSLVQVSYFYNEQFFGPGTRLTVL.